This TCR beta chain came from a study of shared clonotypes between healthy human individuals. The study ran the assay at deep level. The assay was immunoSEQ multiplex PCR, and TCRdb's table has in-frame clones only and misses some. In the table there are roughly 660,000 clones, around 90% of which are singletons. This CDR3 is built from 16 residues. Trimming cost V 5 bases and J 8 bases; bases outside gene matches: 17. Germline CDR1 reads MGHRA; CDR2 reads YSYEKL. The genes are TRBV4-1 and TRBJ1-2; 7 positions match TRBD1. The receptor was derived from a man younger than 35 in good health. Some clones in this sample may be carry-over from other donors' samples. Input material: memory CD8+ T cells from PBMCs. Stated subset: CD45RO+ cells pooled with CCR7-negative TemRA cells. The CDR3 nucleotides are TGCGCCAGCAGCGTCCGGGACAGCTTTCCCCTCTCAGGCTACACCTTC. As protein: CASSVRDSFPLSGYTF.